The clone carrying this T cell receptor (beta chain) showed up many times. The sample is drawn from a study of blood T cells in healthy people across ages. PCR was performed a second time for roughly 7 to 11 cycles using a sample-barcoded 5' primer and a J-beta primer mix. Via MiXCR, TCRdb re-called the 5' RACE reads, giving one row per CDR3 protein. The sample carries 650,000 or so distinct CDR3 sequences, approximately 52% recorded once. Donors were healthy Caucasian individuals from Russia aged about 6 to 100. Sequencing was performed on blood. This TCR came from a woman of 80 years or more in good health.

The CDR3 here is CASSFGAIPKETQYF. The CDR3 DNA is TGTGCCAGCAGTTTCGGTGCCATTCCCAAGGAGACCCAGTACTTC. The V gene is TRBV2, the J gene TRBJ2-5, with D unresolved. V was shortened by 5 bases and J by 5 bases, with 18 bases between the two germline ends. The CDR3 sequence is 15 residues long. The germline gives CDR1 SNHLY, CDR2 FYNNEI.